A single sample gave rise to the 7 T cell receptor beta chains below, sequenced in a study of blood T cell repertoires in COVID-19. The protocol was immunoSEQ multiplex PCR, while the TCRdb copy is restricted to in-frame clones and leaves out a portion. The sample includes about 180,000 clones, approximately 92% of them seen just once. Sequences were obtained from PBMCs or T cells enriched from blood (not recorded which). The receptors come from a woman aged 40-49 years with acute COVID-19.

CDR3 DNA: TGTGCCAGCAGCACAGACAGGGGACAGGGTGAAAAACTGTTTTTT. Amino acids: CASSTDRGQGEKLFF. The genes are TRBV5-6 and TRBJ1-4, with 9 bases lining up with TRBD1. The CDR3 has 15 residues. From germline, CDR1 is SGHDT and CDR2 YYEEEE. Trimming took 4 bases from V and 7 from J; bases not matched to a gene: 8.

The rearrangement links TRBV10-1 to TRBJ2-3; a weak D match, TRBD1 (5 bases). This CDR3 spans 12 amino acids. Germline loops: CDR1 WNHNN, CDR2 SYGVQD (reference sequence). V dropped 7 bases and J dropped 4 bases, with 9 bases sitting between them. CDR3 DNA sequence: TGCGCCAGCATGTGGGGCCCAGATACGCAGTATTTT. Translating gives CASMWGPDTQYF.

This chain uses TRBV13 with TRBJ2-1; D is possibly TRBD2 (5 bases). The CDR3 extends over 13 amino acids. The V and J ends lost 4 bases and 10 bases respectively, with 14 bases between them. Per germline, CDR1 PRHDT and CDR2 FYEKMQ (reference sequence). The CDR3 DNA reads TGTGCCAGCAGCTCCTTTTGGGAGTCAGAGCAGTTCTTC. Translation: CASSSFWESEQFF.

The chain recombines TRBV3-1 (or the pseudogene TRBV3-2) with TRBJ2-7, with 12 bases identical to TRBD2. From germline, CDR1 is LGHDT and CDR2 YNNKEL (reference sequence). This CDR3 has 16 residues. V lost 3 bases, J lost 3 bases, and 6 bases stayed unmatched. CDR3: CASSHPLAGGLYEQYF. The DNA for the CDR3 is TGTGCCAGCAGCCATCCTCTAGCGGGGGGGCTCTACGAGCAGTACTTC.

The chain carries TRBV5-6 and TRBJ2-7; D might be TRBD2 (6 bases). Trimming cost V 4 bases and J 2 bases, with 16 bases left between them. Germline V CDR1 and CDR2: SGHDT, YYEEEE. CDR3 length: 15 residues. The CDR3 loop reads CASSPQGGPPYEQYF. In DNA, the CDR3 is TGTGCCAGCAGCCCACAAGGAGGGCCCCCCTACGAGCAGTACTTC. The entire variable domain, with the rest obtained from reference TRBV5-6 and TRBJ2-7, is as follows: DAGVTQSPTHLIKTRGQQVTLRCSPKSGHDTVSWYQQALGQGPQFIFQYYEEEERQRGNFPDRFSGHQFPNYSSELNVNALLLGDSALYLCASSPQGGPPYEQYFGPGTRLTVT.

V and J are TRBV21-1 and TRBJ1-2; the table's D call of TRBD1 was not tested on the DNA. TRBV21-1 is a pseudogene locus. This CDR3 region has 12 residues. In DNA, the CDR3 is TGTGCCAGCAGCAAAGCAGGGGGTAGCTACACCTTC. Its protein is CASSKAGGSYTF.

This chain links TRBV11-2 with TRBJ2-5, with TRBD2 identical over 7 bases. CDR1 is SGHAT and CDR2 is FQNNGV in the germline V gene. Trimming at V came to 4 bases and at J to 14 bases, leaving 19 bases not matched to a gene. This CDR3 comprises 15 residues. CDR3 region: CASSSQNIGRELGYF. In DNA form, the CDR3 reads TGTGCCAGCAGCTCACAAAATATAGGGAGGGAGCTAGGTTACTTC.